Presented here are 10 T cell receptor beta chains from one specimen sequenced in a study of response to subunit inactivated influenza vaccine. TCRdb fed the RT-PCR reads into MiXCR, producing one record per CDR3 protein. The repertoire holds 500,000 to 600,000 distinct CDR3 sequences, with about 8% as singletons. This specimen was PBMCs from blood, taken around 25 months after vaccination. The source of these receptors is a man aged 45 to 75 who received an inactivated influenza vaccine.

The table lists this clonotype with a few counts. This chain links TRBV29-1 with TRBJ2-2, with D maybe TRBD2 (5 bases). CDR1 is SQVTM, CDR2 ANQGSEA, per germline. The CDR3 contains 13 residues. Trimming stripped 2 bases from V and 4 bases from J, with 8 bases between. CDR3 coding DNA: TGCAGCGTTGAAAGGGCGGGCACCGGGGAGCTGTTTTTT. As protein: CSVERAGTGELFF.

The chain uses TRBV4-3 and TRBJ2-5; 9 bases fit TRBD2. The CDR3 runs to 16 residues. The J segment lost 3 bases and the V segment lost 0 bases, leaving 5 bases of the junction unmatched. Germline assignment: CDR1 LGHNA and CDR2 YSLEER. CDR3 in DNA: TGCGCCAGCAGCCAAGATGCGGGGGGGCTCGAAGAGACCCAGTACTTC. Its protein is CASSQDAGGLEETQYF.

This clonotype was observed a few times. V usage is TRBV12-3 or TRBV12-4 and J usage is TRBJ1-2; D perhaps matches TRBD1 (6 bases). V was cut by 2 bases and J by 8 bases, with 18 bases left in between. The CDR3 is 15 amino acids. The CDR3 is CASSLSGAPTEGYTF. The CDR3 nucleotides read TGTGCCAGCAGTTTATCAGGGGCGCCGACGGAAGGCTACACCTTC.

This clonotype was picked up a small number of times. V gene TRBV6-5 combines with J gene TRBJ2-5; either TRBD1 or TRBD2 may supply D (5 bases each). Germline loops: CDR1 MNHEY, CDR2 SVGAGI. V dropped 0 bases and J dropped 9 bases, with 11 bases sitting between them. The CDR3 consists of 13 residues. The DNA of the CDR3 is TGTGCCAGCAGTTACTCGGGGTTGGGGGCCCAGTACTTC. Protein product: CASSYSGLGAQYF.

This clonotype was counted between two and nine times. This sequence joins TRBV20-1 and TRBJ1-1, with D tentatively TRBD1 (6 bases). The CDR3 spans 14 residues. V lost 2 bases to trimming and J lost 0 bases, with 10 bases between them. The V gene's germline CDR1 is DFQATT and CDR2 SNEGSKA (reference sequence). The CDR3 reads CSARRRGLNTEAFF. As DNA, the CDR3 is TGCAGTGCTAGACGACGGGGGCTGAACACTGAAGCTTTCTTT.

The sample holds a few counts of this clonotype. V usage is TRBV7-9 and J usage is TRBJ2-1, with a weak D call TRBD2 (5 bases). The ends were cut back, 5 bases at V and 9 bases at J, with 17 bases in the middle. CDR1 is SEHNR and CDR2 is FQNEAQ in the germline V gene (reference sequence). This CDR3 has 14 amino acids. The CDR3 DNA follows: TGTGCCAGCAGCCCCGGAATCCTGGCGGGTGAGCAGTTCTTC. Its translation: CASSPGILAGEQFF.

A few counts support this clonotype. CDR3 nucleotides: TGTGCCGCCAGAGGCGGACAGGGGAGTGCGGACGAGCAGTACTTC. This translates into CAARGGQGSADEQYF. This chain links TRBV10-3 with TRBJ2-7; 9 positions match TRBD1. CDR3 size: 15 residues. Germline V gene lookup returns CDR1 ENHRY and CDR2 SYGVKD. With 11 bases clipped from V and 5 bases from J, the junction kept 16 bases outside the gene matches.

The V gene is TRBV7-2, the J gene TRBJ1-1; a weak D match, TRBD1 (6 bases). V lost 5 bases to trimming and J lost 0 bases, with 16 bases between them. This CDR3 comprises 16 residues. In germline, CDR1 is SGHTA, CDR2 FQGNSA. CDR3 nucleotides: TGTGCCAGCAGCCCCGTAGGGGGGAACATGAACACTGAAGCTTTCTTT. Amino acids: CASSPVGGNMNTEAFF.

The chain couples TRBV20-1 to TRBJ2-1, with 9 bases lining up with TRBD2. The CDR3 extends over 14 amino acids. J gave up 4 bases and V 5 bases, and 6 bases lay outside the gene matches. Germline V gene data show CDR1 as DFQATT and CDR2 as SNEGSKA (reference sequence). The CDR3 spells CSASSGNPYNEQFF. CDR3 nucleotide sequence: TGCAGTGCTTCTAGCGGGAATCCGTACAATGAGCAGTTCTTC.

In its sample, this clonotype was seen many times. The chain is built from TRBV2 and TRBJ2-7, with 7 bases matching TRBD1. Germline CDR1 SNHLY, CDR2 FYNNEI. The CDR3 is 14 residues long. V shed 9 bases and J 3 bases; nucleotides not matched to a gene: 11. The CDR3 nucleotides read TGTGCCAGTTTATTCGGGACAGACCACTACGAGCAGTACTTC. Translated: CASLFGTDHYEQYF.